This TCR beta chain was sequenced for a study of T cells after yellow fever vaccination. Study results and limitations: High-abundance clonotypes from the bulk population could contaminate FACS-sorted repertoires.

In this sample, this clonotype turned up a few times. Its antigen is currently unknown. 5'RACE template switching added a universal primer site and UMIs to TCR cDNA. TCRdb reprocessed the 5' RACE reads with MiXCR, giving one entry per CDR3 protein. The data contain about 340,000 distinct CDR3 sequences, around 13% of them singletons. Material: CD4+ T cells sorted from PBMCs, obtained 15 days after the yellow fever booster vaccination. The source of this sequence is a man aged 18 to 30 who received the YFV17D yellow fever vaccine.

The DNA of the CDR3 is TGTGCCAGCAGTTTCCTAGACAGGGAGTATCAGCCCCAGCATTTT. Protein sequence: CASSFLDREYQPQHF. V and J are TRBV6-2 or TRBV6-3 and TRBJ1-5; 7 bases are a match to TRBD1. The CDR3 is 15 residues long. Germline CDR1 reads MNHEY; CDR2 reads SVGEGT. V dropped 4 bases and J dropped 5; count of bases not matched to a gene: 8.